What follows is one T cell receptor (beta chain) and its context. Per the study methods: The assay estimated nucleated cells by amplifying reference gene primers. Generated by immunoSEQ multiplex PCR, the TCRdb table keeps only in-frame clones and is missing some. The DNA gave D and trimming, while V, J and clone size come from that table. The profile shows 120,000 to 150,000 clones, 65% to 85% of them singletons. The CDR3 has 11 residues. Looked up from germline, CDR1 is DFQATT and CDR2 is SNEGSKA (reference sequence). The ends were cut back, 5 bases at V and 2 bases at J, with 6 bases in the middle. These data come from a study of blood T cell repertoires in COVID-19.

Sequences were obtained from peripheral blood. V and J are TRBV20-1 and TRBJ1-1; the D is unclear. The receptor was derived from a man aged 55 to 69 with active or convalescent COVID-19. The CDR3 DNA reads as TGCAGTGCTCCCCTAAACACTGAAGCTTTCTTT. This codes for CSAPLNTEAFF.